Given below is one TCR beta chain in context. Antigen unknown. The data derive from a study of response to subunit inactivated influenza vaccine. General observations from the study: New T cells are recruited in small numbers by each seasonal influenza vaccination, according to the authors' suggestion.

V was clipped by 1 base and J by 3 bases, with 13 bases between them. CDR3 size: 17 residues. CDR1 and CDR2 from the germline V gene are SGHVS and FQNEAQ. TCRdb reanalysed the RT-PCR reads using MiXCR and keeps one entry per CDR3 protein. The sample has around 790,000 distinct CDR3 sequences, approximately 21% seen once; the top ten hold approximately 10%. Material: PBMCs from blood, obtained 4 to 6 days after vaccination. This clonotype was obtained from a man aged 45 to 65 who received an inactivated influenza vaccine. V is TRBV7-8 and J is TRBJ1-6; D is uncertain. The CDR3 is CASSLEGRALYNSPLHF. The CDR3 DNA reads as TGTGCCAGCAGCTTAGAGGGTAGGGCCCTCTATAATTCACCCCTCCACTTT.